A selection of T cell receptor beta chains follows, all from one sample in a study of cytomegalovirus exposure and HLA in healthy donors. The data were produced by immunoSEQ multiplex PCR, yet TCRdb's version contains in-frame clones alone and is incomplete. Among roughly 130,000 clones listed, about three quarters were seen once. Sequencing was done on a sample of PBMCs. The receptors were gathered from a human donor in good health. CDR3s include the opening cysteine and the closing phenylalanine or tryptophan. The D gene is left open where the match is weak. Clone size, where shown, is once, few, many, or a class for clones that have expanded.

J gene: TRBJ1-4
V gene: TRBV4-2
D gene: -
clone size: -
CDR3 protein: CASSLGGVREKLFF
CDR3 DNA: TGTGCCAGCAGCCTCGGGGGGGTGAGGGAAAAACTGTTTTTT

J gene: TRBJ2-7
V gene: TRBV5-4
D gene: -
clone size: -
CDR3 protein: CASGIVGAPYEQYF
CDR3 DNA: TGTGCCAGCGGGATTGTGGGGGCCCCCTACGAGCAGTACTTC

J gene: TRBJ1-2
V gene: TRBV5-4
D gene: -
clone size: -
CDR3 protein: CASSLISEANYGYTF
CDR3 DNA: TGTGCCAGCAGCTTGATCTCGGAGGCTAACTATGGCTACACCTTC

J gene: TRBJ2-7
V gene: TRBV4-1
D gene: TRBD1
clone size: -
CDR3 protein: CASSQGDSSYEQYF
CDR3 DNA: TGCGCCAGCAGCCAAGGGGACAGCTCCTACGAGCAGTACTTC

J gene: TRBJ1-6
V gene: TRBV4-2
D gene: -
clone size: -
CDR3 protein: CASTRDGGESPLHF
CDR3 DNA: TGTGCCAGCACCCGGGATGGGGGGGAATCACCCCTCCACTTT

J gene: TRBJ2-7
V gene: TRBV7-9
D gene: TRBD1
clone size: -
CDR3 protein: CASSPRDRGREQYF
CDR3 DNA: TGTGCCAGCAGCCCTAGGGACAGGGGGCGCGAGCAGTACTTC

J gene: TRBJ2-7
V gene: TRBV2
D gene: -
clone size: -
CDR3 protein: CASNLRPGTPDHYEQYF
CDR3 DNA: TGTGCCAGCAATTTAAGACCCGGGACACCGGATCACTACGAGCAGTACTTC

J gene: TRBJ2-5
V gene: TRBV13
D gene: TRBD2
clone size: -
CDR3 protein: CASSIGLAGIGETQYF
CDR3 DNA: TGTGCCAGCAGCATCGGACTAGCGGGGATCGGAGAGACCCAGTACTTC

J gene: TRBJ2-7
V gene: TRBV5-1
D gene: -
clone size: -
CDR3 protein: CASSPGSYLLEQCF
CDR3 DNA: TGCGCCAGCAGCCCCGGGTCCTACCTTCTCGAGCAGTGCTTC

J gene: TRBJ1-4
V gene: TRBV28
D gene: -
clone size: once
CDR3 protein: CASSSRGATNEKLFF
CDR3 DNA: TGTGCCAGCAGTTCCAGGGGTGCAACTAATGAAAAACTGTTTTTT

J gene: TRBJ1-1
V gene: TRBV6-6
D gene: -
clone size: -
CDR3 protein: CASRQLTGMNTEAFF
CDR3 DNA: TGTGCCAGCAGGCAGCTTACGGGGATGAACACTGAAGCTTTCTTT

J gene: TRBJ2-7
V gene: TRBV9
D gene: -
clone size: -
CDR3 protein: CASSAKSSYEQYF
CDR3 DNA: TGTGCCAGCAGCGCCAAGAGCTCCTACGAGCAGTACTTC

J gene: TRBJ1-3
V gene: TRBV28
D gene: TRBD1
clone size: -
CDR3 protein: CASSFRTGPGNTIYF
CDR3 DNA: TGTGCCAGCAGTTTTCGGACAGGACCTGGAAACACCATATATTTT

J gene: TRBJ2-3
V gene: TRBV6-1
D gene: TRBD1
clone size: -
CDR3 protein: CASSDQGVADTQYF
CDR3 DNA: TGTGCCAGCAGTGATCAGGGGGTGGCAGATACGCAGTATTTT

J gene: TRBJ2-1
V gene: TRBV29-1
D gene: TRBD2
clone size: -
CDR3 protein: CSAQILAGDNNEQFF
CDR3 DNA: TGCAGCGCCCAGATACTAGCGGGGGATAACAATGAGCAGTTCTTC

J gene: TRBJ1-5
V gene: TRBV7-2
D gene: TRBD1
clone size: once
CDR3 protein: CASSARTGGDQPQHF
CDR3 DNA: TGTGCCAGCAGCGCCCGGACAGGGGGCGATCAGCCCCAGCATTTT

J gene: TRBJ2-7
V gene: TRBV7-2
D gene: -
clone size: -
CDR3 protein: CASSLGGGPYEQYF
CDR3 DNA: TGTGCCAGCAGCTTAGGGGGGGGGCCCTACGAGCAGTACTTC

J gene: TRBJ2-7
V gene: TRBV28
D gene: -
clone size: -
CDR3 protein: CATIKGGAGEQYF
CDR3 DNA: TGTGCCACCATCAAAGGGGGGGCGGGCGAGCAGTACTTC

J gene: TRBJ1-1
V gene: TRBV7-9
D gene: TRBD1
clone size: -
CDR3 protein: CASSQTGAAEAFF
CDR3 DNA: TGTGCCAGCAGCCAGACAGGGGCGGCTGAAGCTTTCTTT

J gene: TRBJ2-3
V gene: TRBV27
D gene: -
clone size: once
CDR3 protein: CASQTGVGVSDTQYF
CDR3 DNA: TGTGCCAGCCAAACCGGCGTAGGGGTGTCTGATACGCAGTATTTT

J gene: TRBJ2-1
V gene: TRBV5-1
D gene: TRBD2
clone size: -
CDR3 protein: CASLRRGGSYNEQFF
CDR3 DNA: TGCGCCAGCTTGAGGCGGGGGGGCTCCTACAATGAGCAGTTCTTC

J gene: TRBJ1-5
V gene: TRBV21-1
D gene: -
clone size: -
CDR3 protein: CASPRDFRNQPQHF
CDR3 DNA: TGTGCCAGCCCCCGGGACTTCCGAAATCAGCCCCAGCATTTT

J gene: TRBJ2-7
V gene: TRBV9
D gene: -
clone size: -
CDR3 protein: CASSPSSVYEQYF
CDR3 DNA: TGTGCCAGCAGCCCCTCCTCTGTGTACGAGCAGTACTTC

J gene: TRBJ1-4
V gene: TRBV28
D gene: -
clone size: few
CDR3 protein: CASHDRLHEKLFF
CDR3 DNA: TGTGCCAGCCATGACAGGCTTCATGAAAAACTGTTTTTT

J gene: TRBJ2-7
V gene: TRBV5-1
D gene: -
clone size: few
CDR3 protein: CASSLQTGPNGDEQYF
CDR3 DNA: TGCGCCAGCAGCCTCCAGACAGGCCCCAACGGCGACGAGCAGTACTTC

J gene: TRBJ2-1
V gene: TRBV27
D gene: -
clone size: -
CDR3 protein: CASSATGPNYNEQFF
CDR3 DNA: TGTGCCAGCAGTGCCACAGGCCCGAACTACAATGAGCAGTTCTTC

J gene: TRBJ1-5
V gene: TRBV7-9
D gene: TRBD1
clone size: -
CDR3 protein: CASSPAGQGANQPQHF
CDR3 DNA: TGTGCCAGCAGCCCAGCTGGACAGGGGGCCAATCAGCCCCAGCATTTT

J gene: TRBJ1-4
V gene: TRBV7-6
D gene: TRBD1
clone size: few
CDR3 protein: CASSQDRVNEKLFF
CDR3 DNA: TGTGCCAGCAGCCAAGACAGGGTTAATGAAAAACTGTTTTTT

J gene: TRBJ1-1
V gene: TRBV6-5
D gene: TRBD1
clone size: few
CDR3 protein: CASSKDRVGTEAFF
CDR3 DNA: TGTGCCAGCAGTAAGGACAGGGTAGGCACTGAAGCTTTCTTT

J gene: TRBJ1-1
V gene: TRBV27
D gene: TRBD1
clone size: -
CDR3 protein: CASTEQGLGRTEAFF
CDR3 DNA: TGTGCCAGCACCGAACAGGGGTTAGGACGAACTGAAGCTTTCTTT

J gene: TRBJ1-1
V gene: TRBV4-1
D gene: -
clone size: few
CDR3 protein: CASSQDISPLRTEAFF
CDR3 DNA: TGCGCCAGCAGCCAAGATATTTCACCATTGAGGACTGAAGCTTTCTTT

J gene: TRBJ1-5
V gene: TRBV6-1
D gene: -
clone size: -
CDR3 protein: CASSNNYAQPQHF
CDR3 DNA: TGTGCCAGCAGTAATAACTACGCTCAGCCCCAGCATTTT

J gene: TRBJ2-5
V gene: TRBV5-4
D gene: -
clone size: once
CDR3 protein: CASSLENRQETQYF
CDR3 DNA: TGTGCCAGCAGCTTGGAAAATAGACAAGAGACCCAGTACTTC

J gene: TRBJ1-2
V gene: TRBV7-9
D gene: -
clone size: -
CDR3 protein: CASSLETGYGYTF
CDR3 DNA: TGTGCCAGCAGCTTAGAGACTGGCTATGGCTACACCTTC

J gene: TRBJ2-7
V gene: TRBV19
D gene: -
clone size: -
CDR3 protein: CASRPTGVLSYEQYF
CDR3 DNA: TGTGCCAGTAGGCCCACAGGCGTCCTCTCCTACGAGCAGTACTTC

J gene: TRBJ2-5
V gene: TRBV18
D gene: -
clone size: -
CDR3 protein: CASSQETGGETQYF
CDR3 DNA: TGTGCCAGCTCGCAAGAGACAGGAGGAGAGACCCAGTACTTC

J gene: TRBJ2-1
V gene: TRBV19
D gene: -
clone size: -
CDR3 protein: CASQGLSNEQFF
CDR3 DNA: TGTGCCTCCCAGGGCCTATCAAATGAGCAGTTCTTC

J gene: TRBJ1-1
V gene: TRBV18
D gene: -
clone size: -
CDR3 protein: CASSPTGWNTEAFF
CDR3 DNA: TGTGCCAGCTCACCAACGGGGTGGAACACTGAAGCTTTCTTT

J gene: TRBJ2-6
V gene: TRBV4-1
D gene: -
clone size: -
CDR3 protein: CASSQALSGGSGANVLTF
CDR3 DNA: TGCGCCAGCAGCCAAGCTTTGAGCGGCGGATCTGGGGCCAACGTCCTGACTTTC

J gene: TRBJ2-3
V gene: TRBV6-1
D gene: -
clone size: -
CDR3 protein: CASSEQGADTQYF
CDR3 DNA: TGTGCCAGCAGTGAACAGGGTGCAGATACGCAGTATTTT

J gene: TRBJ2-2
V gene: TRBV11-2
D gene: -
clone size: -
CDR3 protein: CASSLRDMAGTGELFF
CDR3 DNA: TGTGCCAGCAGCCTCCGGGACATGGCTGGCACCGGGGAGCTGTTTTTT

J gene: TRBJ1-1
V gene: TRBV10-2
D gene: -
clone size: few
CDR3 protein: CASPRPNQVEAFF
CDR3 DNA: TGCGCCAGCCCTCGGCCCAACCAGGTAGAAGCTTTCTTT

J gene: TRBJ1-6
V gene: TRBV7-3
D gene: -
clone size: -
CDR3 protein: CASSLGGWNSPLHF
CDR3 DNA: TGTGCCAGCAGCTTAGGGGGCTGGAATTCACCCCTCCACTTT

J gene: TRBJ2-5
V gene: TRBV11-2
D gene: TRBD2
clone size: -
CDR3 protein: CASSSRGAGREETQYF
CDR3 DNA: TGTGCCAGCAGCTCGAGAGGAGCGGGGAGGGAGGAGACCCAGTACTTC

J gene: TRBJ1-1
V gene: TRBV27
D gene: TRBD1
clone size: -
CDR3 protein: CASSFNGQGGNTEAFF
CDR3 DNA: TGTGCCAGCAGTTTCAACGGACAGGGGGGGAACACTGAAGCTTTCTTT

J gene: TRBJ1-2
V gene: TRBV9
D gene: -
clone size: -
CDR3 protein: CASGLTWGYTF
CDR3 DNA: TGTGCCAGCGGACTCACGTGGGGCTACACCTTC